This is a list of T cell receptor beta chains from one sample in a study of shared clonotypes between healthy human individuals. Assay used: immunoSEQ multiplex PCR; TCRdb lists only in-frame clones, some missing. The sample includes over a million clones, roughly 80% seen only once; the top ten take less than 1.5%. Input material: memory CD4+ T cells sorted from blood. The receptors originated from a man between 18 and 35 years old in good health. Both conserved end residues are part of each CDR3.

v_gene: TRBV19; CDR3aa: CASILHGPNTEAFF
v_gene: TRBV28; CDR3aa: CASSLTSGRAGETQYF
v_gene: TRBV27; CDR3aa: CASSPDGVRETQYF
v_gene: TRBV29-1; CDR3aa: CSVESFYEQYF
v_gene: TRBV7-3; CDR3aa: CASSSSAGSTDTQYF
v_gene: TRBV5-1; CDR3aa: CASSPGTADFNEKLFF
v_gene: TRBV20-1; CDR3aa: CSGLRETEAFF
v_gene: TRBV4-1; CDR3aa: CASSQAFQGLGEQYF
v_gene: TRBV2; CDR3aa: CASMMEAWGGYTF
v_gene: TRBV10-3; CDR3aa: CAISQRVSLYEQYF
v_gene: TRBV7-3; CDR3aa: CASSFGTSTDTQYF
v_gene: TRBV19; CDR3aa: CASKEGPASANTGELFF
v_gene: TRBV6-6; CDR3aa: CASSYWGRETQYF
v_gene: TRBV11-2; CDR3aa: CASSLEVTEAFF
v_gene: TRBV27; CDR3aa: CASSLIVDRSSYEQYF
v_gene: TRBV19; CDR3aa: CASDPQGSSNQPQHF
v_gene: TRBV29-1; CDR3aa: CSVVGQGARLAETQYF
v_gene: TRBV6-5; CDR3aa: CASSYQTGKRVF
v_gene: TRBV2; CDR3aa: CASSDWSSAYNEQFF
v_gene: TRBV2; CDR3aa: CASSVDRGLYEQYF
v_gene: TRBV5-4; CDR3aa: CASSFQAVQETQYF
v_gene: TRBV30; CDR3aa: CAWSGSSAETQYF
v_gene: TRBV29-1; CDR3aa: CSVHPPRRAGRSYEQYF
v_gene: TRBV20-1; CDR3aa: CSALRNLMAFF
v_gene: TRBV11-2; CDR3aa: CASSLTGGTTGELFF
v_gene: TRBV19; CDR3aa: CASSRSGGGYNEQFF
v_gene: TRBV18; CDR3aa: CASSPGEGAEAFF
v_gene: TRBV6-6; CDR3aa: CASSPSGTRSHNEQFF
v_gene: TRBV6-1; CDR3aa: CASSESLGQDATIYF
v_gene: TRBV7-2; CDR3aa: CASSRSDRAYEQYF
v_gene: TRBV7-2; CDR3aa: CASSLRVGQVLTF
v_gene: TRBV27; CDR3aa: CASSPTGGQETQYF
v_gene: TRBV5-8; CDR3aa: CASSSTGERGYTGELFF
v_gene: TRBV7-2; CDR3aa: CASRAGSSGANVLTF